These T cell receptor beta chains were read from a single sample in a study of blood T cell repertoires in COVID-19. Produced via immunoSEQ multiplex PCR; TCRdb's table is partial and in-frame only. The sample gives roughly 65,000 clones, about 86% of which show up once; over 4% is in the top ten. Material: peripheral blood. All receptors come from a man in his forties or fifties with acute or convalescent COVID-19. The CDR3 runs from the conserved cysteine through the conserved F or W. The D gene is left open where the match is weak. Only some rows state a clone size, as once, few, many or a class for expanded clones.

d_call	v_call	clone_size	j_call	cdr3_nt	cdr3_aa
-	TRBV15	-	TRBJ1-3	TGTGCCACCTCCCCAGGGGTAGCTTTTGGAAACACCATATATTTT	CATSPGVAFGNTIYF
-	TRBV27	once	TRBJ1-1	TGTGCCAGCAGTTTTTTAGGGAGTAACACTGAAGCTTTCTTT	CASSFLGSNTEAFF
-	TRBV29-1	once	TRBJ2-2	TGCAGCGTCCCGGGCGCAGGGCGGACCGGGGAGCTGTTTTTT	CSVPGAGRTGELFF
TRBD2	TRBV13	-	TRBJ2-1	TGTGCCAGCAGCCCATCGGGAGGCCCTTGGGATGAGCAGTTCTTC	CASSPSGGPWDEQFF
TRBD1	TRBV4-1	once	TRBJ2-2	TGCGCCAGCAGCCAAACCGACAGGGGATACACCGGGGAGCTGTTTTTT	CASSQTDRGYTGELFF
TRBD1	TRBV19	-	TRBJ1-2	TGTGCCAGCTACAGGGGGCTTGGCTACACCTTC	CASYRGLGYTF
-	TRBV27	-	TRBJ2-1	TGTGCCAGCAGTTTGGGCAGATACAATGAGCAGTTCTTC	CASSLGRYNEQFF
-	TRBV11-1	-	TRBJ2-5	TGTGCCAGCAGCTCGCGGGGCAAGGGGCAGATAGAGACCCAGTACTTC	CASSSRGKGQIETQYF
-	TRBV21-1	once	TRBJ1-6	TGTGCCAGCAGCAAAGGACCAGGGGCCTCCTATAATTCACCCCTCCACTTT	CASSKGPGASYNSPLHF
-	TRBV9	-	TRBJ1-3	TGTGCCAGCAGCCCGAGGGGAAACACCATATATTTT	CASSPRGNTIYF
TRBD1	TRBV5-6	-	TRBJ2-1	TGTGCCAGCAGCTTGGCCCGGGACAGGGGTTTCTCCTACAATGAGCAGTTCTTC	CASSLARDRGFSYNEQFF
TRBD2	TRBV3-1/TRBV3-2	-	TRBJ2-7	TGTGCCAGCAGCCAAGCACTAGCGGGGGCACGGCAGTACTTC	CASSQALAGARQYF
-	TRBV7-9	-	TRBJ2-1	TGTGCCAGCAGCGATAGGGGGATTTCCTACAATGAGCAGTTCTTC	CASSDRGISYNEQFF
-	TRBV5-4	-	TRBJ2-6	TGTGCCAGCAGCTTGGGAGGCCGAGGATCTGGGGCCAACGTCCTGACTTTC	CASSLGGRGSGANVLTF
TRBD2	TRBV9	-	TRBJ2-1	TGTGCCAGCGCTCGGGGGGACTCCTACAATGAGCAGTTCTTC	CASARGDSYNEQFF
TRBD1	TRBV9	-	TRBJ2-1	TGTGCCAGCAGCGCGACAGGGGGATGGAATGAGCAGTTCTTC	CASSATGGWNEQFF
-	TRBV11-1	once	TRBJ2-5	TGTGCCAGCAGCTTCTCCTTTCAAGAGACCCAGTACTTC	CASSFSFQETQYF
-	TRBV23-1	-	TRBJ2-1	TGCGCCAGCAGTCAGTCCCCCCCGGACAATGAGCAGTTCTTC	CASSQSPPDNEQFF
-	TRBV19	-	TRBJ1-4	TGTGCCAGTAAAAAAATGCAGGGGATAGAAAAACTGTTTTTT	CASKKMQGIEKLFF
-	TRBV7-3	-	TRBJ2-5	TGTGCCAGCAGCAAAGGCCCTTCGAGGGAGACCCAGTACTTC	CASSKGPSRETQYF
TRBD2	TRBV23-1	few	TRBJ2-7	TGCGCCAGCACCCCTTCGGGGGGGGCGGACTACGAGCAGTACTTC	CASTPSGGADYEQYF
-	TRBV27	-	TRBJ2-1	TGTGCCAGCAGATTCAGCGTTTTGGGTGAGCAGTTCTTC	CASRFSVLGEQFF
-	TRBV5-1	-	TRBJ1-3	TGCGCCAGCAGCCCCCAGCCGGCAGGCTCTGGAAACACCATATATTTT	CASSPQPAGSGNTIYF
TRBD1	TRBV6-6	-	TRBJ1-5	TGTGCCAGCAGCTACGGGACAGGGCTCAATCAGCCCCAGCATTTT	CASSYGTGLNQPQHF
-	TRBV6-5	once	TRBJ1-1	TGTGCCAGCAGTTACGAGGGATGGGACACTGAAGCTTTCTTT	CASSYEGWDTEAFF
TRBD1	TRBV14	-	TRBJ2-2	TGTGCCAGCAGCCAGGACAGGGGGCTTGTGGCCGGGGAGCTGTTTTTT	CASSQDRGLVAGELFF
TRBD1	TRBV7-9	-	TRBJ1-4	TGTGCCAGCAGCCTACAGGGGGATAATGAAAAACTGTTTTTT	CASSLQGDNEKLFF
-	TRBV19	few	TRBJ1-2	TGTGCCAGTAGCCCCCCAGGAACACGGGGAAGCTATGGCTACACCTTC	CASSPPGTRGSYGYTF
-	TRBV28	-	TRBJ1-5	TGTGCCAGCAGTTACGACAGGAACAATCAGCCCCAGCATTTT	CASSYDRNNQPQHF
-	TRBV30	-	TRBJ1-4	TGTGCCTGGAGTGTAAAGCGTGGGGCCTCTAATGAAAAACTGTTTTTT	CAWSVKRGASNEKLFF
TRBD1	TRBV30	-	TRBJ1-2	TGTGCCTGGAGCGGACAGGGAGGTTTTGGCTACACCTTC	CAWSGQGGFGYTF
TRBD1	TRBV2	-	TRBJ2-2	TGTGCCAGCAGTGTAGGACAGGGAGACACCGGGGAGCTGTTTTTT	CASSVGQGDTGELFF
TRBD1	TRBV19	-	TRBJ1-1	TGTGCCAGTAGTGGACAGGGGGCTAGAGCTGAAGCTTTCTTT	CASSGQGARAEAFF
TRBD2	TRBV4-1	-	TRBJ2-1	TGCGCCAGCAGCCAAAGTGGGGATCTAGCGGGAGTACCCGATGAGCAGTTCTTC	CASSQSGDLAGVPDEQFF
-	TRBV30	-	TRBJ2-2	TGTGCCTGGGGGGACGGGACTTTCACCGGGGAGCTGTTTTTT	CAWGDGTFTGELFF
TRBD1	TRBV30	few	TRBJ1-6	TGTGCCGCAGAACAGGGGGCGCGTTCACCCCTCCACTTT	CAAEQGARSPLHF
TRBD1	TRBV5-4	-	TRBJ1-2	TGTGCCAGCAGCTTAATGGGACAGCGTCACTATGGCTACACCTTC	CASSLMGQRHYGYTF
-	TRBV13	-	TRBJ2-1	TGTGCCAGCAGCTTGGTACAGGGCAATGAGCAGTTCTTC	CASSLVQGNEQFF
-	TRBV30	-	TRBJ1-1	TGTGCCTGGATTTACCGTTTAGCGGGCACTGAAGCTTTCTTT	CAWIYRLAGTEAFF
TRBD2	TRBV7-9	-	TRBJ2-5	TGTGCAACCGGGCGGGGGGGCCTAGAGACCCAGTACTTC	CATGRGGLETQYF
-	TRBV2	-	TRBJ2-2	TGTGCCAGCAGTGCAGACAGCCGCTCCACCGGGGAGCTGTTTTTT	CASSADSRSTGELFF
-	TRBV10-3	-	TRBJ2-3	TGTGCCATCTCGCGGGGTACAGATACGCAGTATTTT	CAISRGTDTQYF
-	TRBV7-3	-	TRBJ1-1	TGTGCCAGCAGCACTACAACGAACACTGAAGCTTTCTTT	CASSTTTNTEAFF
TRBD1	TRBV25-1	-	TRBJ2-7	TGTGCCAGCAGTGACGCCGGACAGGGACCCTACGAGCAGTACTTC	CASSDAGQGPYEQYF
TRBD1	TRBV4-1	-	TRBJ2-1	TGCGCCAGCAGCCAACCACACAGGGGGATCCTCAATGAGCAGTTCTTC	CASSQPHRGILNEQFF
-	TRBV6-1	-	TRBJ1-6	TGTGCCAGCAGTGACTTTGGGCCTATTAATTCACCCCTCCACTTT	CASSDFGPINSPLHF
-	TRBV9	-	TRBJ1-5	TGTGCCAGCAGCGTAGATGGGGCTATCAATCAGCCCCAGCATTTT	CASSVDGAINQPQHF
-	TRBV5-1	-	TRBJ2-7	TGCGCCAGCAGCCCCAAAAGTTTGAGCGGCGGGTACTACGAGCAGTACTTC	CASSPKSLSGGYYEQYF
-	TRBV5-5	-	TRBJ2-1	TGTGCCAGCAGCTTGACCTCCCGGGGGAATGAGCAGTTCTTC	CASSLTSRGNEQFF
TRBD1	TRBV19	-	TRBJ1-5	TGTGCCAGTAGTTTTACAGGGGGGGGACAGCCCCAGCATTTT	CASSFTGGGQPQHF
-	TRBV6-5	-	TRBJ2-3	TGTGCCAGCACCGCAGTGGTTGGTGCAGATACGCAGTATTTT	CASTAVVGADTQYF
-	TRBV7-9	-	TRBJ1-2	TGTGCCAGCAGCTTAGATTTGACAGCTAACTATGGCTACACCTTC	CASSLDLTANYGYTF
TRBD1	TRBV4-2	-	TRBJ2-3	TGTGCCAGCAGCCAATATCAGGGGGATGTAGATACGCAGTATTTT	CASSQYQGDVDTQYF
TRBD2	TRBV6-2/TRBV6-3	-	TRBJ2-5	TGTGCCAGCAGTTACCCGGGACTAGCGGGAGGGCCTATCGTCAAGGGAGAGACCCAGTACTTC	CASSYPGLAGGPIVKGETQYF
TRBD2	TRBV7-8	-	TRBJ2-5	TGTGCCAGCAGCTCCAGCGGGAGGGCAAGGGAGACCCAGTACTTC	CASSSSGRARETQYF
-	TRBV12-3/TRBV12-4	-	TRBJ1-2	TGTGCCAGCAGTTTTCTCAATGGCGGCTACACCTTC	CASSFLNGGYTF
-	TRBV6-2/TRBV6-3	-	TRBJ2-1	TGTGCCAGCAGTTCCGCCGGTGCGCTAGCAAAACATGAGCAGTTCTTC	CASSSAGALAKHEQFF
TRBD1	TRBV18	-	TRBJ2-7	TGTGCCAGCTCACCAAGAGAAATGGACAGGGCCGAGCAGTACTTC	CASSPREMDRAEQYF
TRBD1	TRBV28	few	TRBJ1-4	TGTGCCAGCAGCCCTGGACAGGCCCTCTCTGGTGAAAAACTGTTTTTT	CASSPGQALSGEKLFF
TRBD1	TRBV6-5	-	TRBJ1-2	TGTGCCAGCAGCTTGGGACAGGGAGGTCGGACCTTC	CASSLGQGGRTF